Each of the 9 T cell receptor beta chains below was sequenced from the same sample in a study of cytomegalovirus exposure and HLA in healthy donors. Use of 60 Vbeta and 13 Jbeta primers characterized the PCR. Assay used: immunoSEQ multiplex PCR; TCRdb lists only in-frame clones, some missing. Among a few hundred thousand clones listed, roughly 80% were seen once. The sequenced material came from PBMCs. The source of these receptors is a man aged 30 to 45 in good health and CMV-seronegative.

The V and J genes are TRBV5-1 and TRBJ2-1, with 12 bases aligning to TRBD2. The ends lost 1 base at V and 8 bases at J; junction bases unmatched: 10. This CDR3 is built from 17 residues. Germline V gives CDR1 SGHRS, CDR2 YFSETQ. The CDR3 loop is CASSLSASGGAVDEQFF. The CDR3 nucleotides are TGCGCCAGCAGCTTGTCGGCTAGCGGGGGGGCTGTCGATGAGCAGTTCTTC.

This chain links TRBV6-1 with TRBJ1-1; D is perhaps TRBD1 (5 bases). Trimming left V 2 bases short and J 0 bases short, with 7 bases between. Germline CDR1 and CDR2: MNHNS and SASEGT. The CDR3 is made up of 14 amino acids. For the CDR3, the DNA is TGTGCCAGCAGTGAACCAGGGATGAACACTGAAGCTTTCTTT. Its protein product is CASSEPGMNTEAFF.

CDR3 region: CASSQVTAGRGNEQFF. The CDR3 DNA follows: TGTGCCAGCAGCCAAGTGACAGCGGGGAGAGGAAATGAGCAGTTCTTC. The chain is built from TRBV4-2 and TRBJ2-1; 7 bases fit TRBD2. V shed 1 base, J shed 7 bases, and the junction held 10 bases outside the gene matches. CDR3 length: 16 amino acids. Germline V gene lookup returns CDR1 LGHNA and CDR2 YNFKEQ.

Here the CDR3 reads CASSFLGTSTDTQYF. In nucleotides, the CDR3 is TGTGCCAGCAGTTTCCTCGGTACTAGCACAGATACGCAGTATTTT. This chain connects TRBV27 to TRBJ2-3; D unresolved. Trimming shortened V by 3 bases and J by 0 bases, and 10 bases separated the two germline ends. There are 15 residues in the CDR3. CDR1 is MNHEY and CDR2 is SMNVEV in the germline V gene (reference sequence).

The rearrangement links TRBV20-1 to TRBJ2-7, with D maybe TRBD2 (6 bases). Germline CDR1 reads DFQATT; CDR2 reads SNEGSKA (reference sequence). Trimming took off 1 base at V and 6 bases at J, with 7 bases between the two ends. The length of the CDR3 is 11 residues. The CDR3 region is CSARGGTEQYF. Here the CDR3 DNA reads TGCAGTGCTAGAGGCGGGACCGAGCAGTACTTC.

The rearrangement links TRBV5-1 to TRBJ2-5, with a weak D call TRBD2 (5 bases). The CDR3 consists of 15 residues. V shed 1 base and J shed 3 bases, with 13 bases lying between them. The germline V gene has CDR1 SGHRS and CDR2 YFSETQ. The CDR3 loop reads CASSLNGPAEETQYF. In DNA, the CDR3 is TGCGCCAGCAGCTTGAATGGCCCAGCGGAAGAGACCCAGTACTTC. The whole variable domain, filled in from reference TRBV5-1 and TRBJ2-5, reads KAGVTQTPRYLIKTRGQQVTLSCSPISGHRSVSWYQQTPGQGLQFLFEYFSETQRNKGNFPGRFSGRQFSNSRSEMNVSTLELGDSALYLCASSLNGPAEETQYFGPGTRLLVL.

This clone was found a few times. This chain links TRBV6-6 with TRBJ2-3, with 11 bases identical to TRBD1. This CDR3 has 15 residues. V lost 2 bases to trimming and J lost 4 bases; unmatched junction nucleotides: 2. Germline-derived CDR1 and CDR2 are MNHNY and SVGAGI (reference sequence). CDR3 protein: CASSYKGQGADTQYF. The DNA of the CDR3 is TGTGCCAGCAGTTACAAGGGACAGGGGGCAGATACGCAGTATTTT.

This sequence joins TRBV6-5 and TRBJ1-2; 9 bases are a match to TRBD1. Germline V gene sequence: CDR1 MNHEY, CDR2 SVGAGI. With V trimmed by 0 bases and J by 7 bases, 9 bases remained unmatched. CDR3 length: 16 amino acids. DNA for the CDR3: TGTGCCAGCAGTTACTCTTCGGGACAGGGCGGAGGTGGCTACACCTTC. This codes for CASSYSSGQGGGGYTF.

V usage is TRBV5-6 and J usage is TRBJ1-2; no reliable D call. The V end was cut by 2 bases, the J end by 4 bases, with 9 bases between. The CDR3 sequence is 13 residues long. CDR1 is SGHDT, CDR2 YYEEEE, per germline. CDR3 in DNA: TGTGCCAGCAGCTTCCTCGACTCCTATGGCTACACCTTC. Its translation is CASSFLDSYGYTF.